The source of this TCR beta chain is a study of T-cell reconstitution after alpha-beta-depleted transplantation in children. Germline V lookup: CDR1 MNHNS, CDR2 SASEGT. V was shortened by 7 bases and J by 5 bases, with 17 bases between the two germline ends. There are 14 residues in the CDR3. In the case of this clonotype: The antigen remains unidentified.

Study results and limitations: By about two months after transplant, alpha-beta T cells reportedly arose from several hundred graft clones that had expanded. There were some patients whose high TCRbeta diversity at day 60 came from surviving recipient T cells and thymic progenitors. Newly produced T cells mostly accounted for T-cell counts and diversity one year post-transplant.

Unique molecular identifiers featured in how the TCRbeta library was prepared. TCRdb independently ran MiXCR on the PCR reads; one entry per CDR3 protein. The data show about 830,000 distinct CDR3 sequences, about 16% seen once. This sample comprised PBMCs, mostly from graft donor cells, obtained 360 days after TCRalphabeta/CD19-depleted stem cell transplant. The sequence came from a male patient younger than 18 who had a stem cell transplant for acute lymphoblastic leukemia, so the T cells may come from the graft donor. This chain joins TRBV6-1 and TRBJ2-5; possibly TRBD1 for D (6 bases). The chain's CDR3 is CASIQDSPAETQYF. The CDR3 DNA is TGTGCCAGCATCCAGGACAGCCCGGCGGAGACCCAGTACTTC.